Listed here are 25 T cell receptor beta chains from one sample, sequenced in a study of blood T cells in healthy people across ages (dated by TCRdb to between 2015 and 2017). The method was 5' RACE. The instrument given in TCRdb is Illumina HiSeq 2500. A second PCR of about 6 to 11 cycles was run with a J-beta primer mix and a sample-barcoded 5' primer. TCRdb ran its own pipeline on the public reads, namely fastp trimming at Q25 and MiXCR clone calling, and kept in-frame beta chains. Entries are consolidated by CDR3 protein sequence, retaining the most common genes and DNA. The table for this sample lists about 780,000 distinct CDR3 sequences; roughly 24% of them were counted only once. Around 2.9% of the sample belongs to the ten largest clones. These sequences were also reported in another study, on T cells of mothers and their children.

Material: blood. The receptors here all came from a boy aged 10-17 years in good health.

This clonotype was seen a few times. The chain's CDR3 is CSAQQGGGSGNTIYF. CDR3 in DNA: TGCAGTGCCCAACAGGGGGGGGGCTCTGGAAACACCATATATTTT. This rearrangement joins TRBV20-1 to TRBJ1-3; TRBD1 matches at 8 bases. Trimming cost V 6 bases and J 0 bases; bases outside gene matches: 7. Germline lookup yields CDR1 DFQATT and CDR2 SNEGSKA (reference sequence). This CDR3 comprises 15 residues.

This clonotype occurred a few times. Its ends do not fully match the called genes, so a read error is possible. This chain links TRBV6-5 with TRBJ2-5; D is perhaps TRBD2 (7 bases). Per the germline V gene, CDR1 is MNHEY and CDR2 is SVGAGI. This CDR3 is built from 11 residues. CDR3 DNA sequence: TGTGCCAGCAGTTTAGGGGGGGAGGCGGTCTTC. Translation gives CASSLGGEAVF.

This chain links TRBV28 with TRBJ1-2; perhaps TRBD1 as D (6 bases). Trimming pared 3 bases from V and 3 bases from J, leaving 14 bases between. Per germline, CDR1 MDHEN and CDR2 SYDVKM. The length of the CDR3 is 15 residues. The CDR3 protein is CASSFRTAAHYGYTF. The CDR3 DNA sequence: TGTGCCAGCAGTTTCCGGACAGCGGCCCACTATGGCTACACCTTC.

This clonotype occurred once. The CDR3 loop reads CSASFHGGGTEAFF. In nucleotides, the CDR3 is TGCAGTGCTAGTTTTCATGGGGGAGGGACTGAAGCTTTCTTT. The chain combines TRBV20-1 with TRBJ1-1, with a tentative D call TRBD1 (5 bases). CDR3 length: 14 residues. V dropped 3 bases and J dropped 5 bases, with 16 bases sitting between them. Germline CDR1 and CDR2: DFQATT and SNEGSKA (reference sequence).

The chain couples TRBV5-1 to TRBJ2-5; D might be TRBD1 (6 bases). Per germline, CDR1 SGHRS and CDR2 YFSETQ. Trimming removed 4 bases at V and 1 base at J, with 11 bases between. The CDR3 spans 14 residues. The CDR3 loop reads CASSTGQPQETQYF. CDR3 DNA: TGCGCCAGCAGCACCGGACAGCCCCAAGAGACCCAGTACTTC.

This clonotype showed up just a few times. V usage is TRBV10-3 and J usage is TRBJ1-1, with D maybe TRBD1 (6 bases). V was cut by 4 bases and J by 4 bases, with 16 bases left in between. The CDR3 length is 15 residues. The germline V gene encodes CDR1 ENHRY and CDR2 SYGVKD. The CDR3 DNA reads TGTGCCATCAGTGCCGGGGGGGCAAGGGGCACTGAAGCTTTCTTT. Translation gives CAISAGGARGTEAFF.

This clonotype is labeled medium-sized (0.01 to 0.1%). CDR3 in DNA: TGCGCCAGCAGCCAAGTAGCGGTATCCTACAATGAGCAGTTCTTC. Amino acid sequence: CASSQVAVSYNEQFF. V gene TRBV4-1 combines with J gene TRBJ2-1; a possible D gene is TRBD2 (6 bases). This CDR3 is 15 amino acids long. Germline loops: CDR1 MGHRA, CDR2 YSYEKL. With 1 base removed from V and 1 base from J, the gap between germline ends came to 8 bases.

This clonotype has more than one count but fewer than ten. The chain combines TRBV6-5 with TRBJ2-7; D uncertain. Germline V gene sequence: CDR1 MNHEY, CDR2 SVGAGI. The ends were cut back, 6 bases at V and 7 bases at J, with 19 bases in the middle. This CDR3 comprises 14 residues. This chain's CDR3 is CASSAPGLLREQYF. Here the CDR3 DNA reads TGTGCCAGCAGCGCACCGGGTCTATTGCGAGAGCAGTACTTC.

This clonotype has just a few counts. V gene TRBV5-1 combines with J gene TRBJ1-1; no firm D call. The germline gives CDR1 SGHRS, CDR2 YFSETQ. The CDR3 sequence is 15 residues long. V lost 0 bases and J 4 bases, leaving 13 bases between the germline ends. The CDR3 spells CASSLGLILGTEAFF. CDR3 nucleotide sequence: TGCGCCAGCAGCTTGGGTCTAATACTGGGCACTGAAGCTTTCTTT.

The chain joins TRBV7-2 to TRBJ2-5; either TRBD1 or TRBD2 may supply D (5 bases each). The last part of the DNA fits TRBJ2-1 better; the J call may be wrong. The CDR3 is 15 residues long. CDR1 and CDR2 (germline): SGHTA, FQGNSA. Written as DNA, the CDR3 is TGTGCCAGCAGCCCGGAGAGGGGAGCTAGCTATGAGCAGTTCTTC. It translates to CASSPERGASYEQFF.

This sequence joins TRBV14 and TRBJ2-1, with a possible D match to TRBD2 (6 bases). V shed 1 base and J shed 15 bases, with 10 bases lying between them. This CDR3 is 11 amino acids long. Germline-derived CDR1 and CDR2 are SGHDN and FVKESK. The CDR3 sequence: CASSQGTTRFF. CDR3 DNA sequence: TGTGCCAGCAGCCAAGGGACTACCCGGTTCTTC. Filled out from reference TRBV14 and TRBJ2-1, the complete variable domain reads EAGVTQFPSHSVIEKGQTVTLRCDPISGHDNLYWYRRVMGKEIKFLLHFVKESKQDESGMPNNRFLAERTGGTYSTLKVQPAELEDSGVYFCASSQGTTRFFGPGTRLTVL.

J is TRBJ2-5 and V is TRBV5-1; a possible D gene is TRBD1 (7 bases). The CDR3 is 16 residues long. Germline V CDR1 and CDR2: SGHRS, YFSETQ. Trimming took 4 bases from V and 2 from J, leaving 18 bases between them. The CDR3 DNA reads TGCGCCAGCAGCATTACAGGGGTTGGGGGGCAAGAGACCCAGTACTTC. It is translated as CASSITGVGGQETQYF.

V is TRBV2 and J is TRBJ1-2; TRBD1 aligns across 7 bases. Per germline, CDR1 SNHLY and CDR2 FYNNEI. After removal of 3 bases from V and 8 bases from J, the junction contained 6 bases not matched to a gene. The CDR3 is made up of 13 amino acids. The CDR3 nucleotides are TGTGCCAGCAGTGATCAGGGGGGCGGAGGCTACACCTTC. Translation: CASSDQGGGGYTF.

This clonotype has more than one count but fewer than ten. The rearrangement uses TRBV4-1 and TRBJ1-3, with TRBD1 matching 7 bases. The junction had 3 bases not matched to a gene; V was cut back by 4 bases and J by 6 bases. Germline CDR1 is MGHRA and CDR2 is YSYEKL. CDR3 size: 13 residues. The CDR3 sequence: CASSPQGTNTIYF. The DNA for the CDR3 is TGCGCCAGCAGCCCACAGGGGACAAACACCATATATTTT.

J is TRBJ2-2 and V is TRBV20-1; 7 bases agree with TRBD2. This CDR3 has 15 amino acids. CDR1 is DFQATT and CDR2 is SNEGSKA in the germline V gene (reference sequence). Trimming cost V 4 bases and J 3 bases; bases outside gene matches: 8. The CDR3 DNA is TGCAGTGCTACCCCGGGGAGGGGATACACCGGGGAGCTGTTTTTT. It is translated as CSATPGRGYTGELFF.

V gene TRBV5-1 combines with J gene TRBJ1-1; the D gene is possibly TRBD1 (6 bases). The V gene's germline CDR1 is SGHRS and CDR2 YFSETQ. CDR3 length equals 15 residues. The V gene lost 0 bases and the J gene lost 2 bases, with 11 bases spanning the gap. CDR3 nucleotides: TGCGCCAGCAGCTTGGCCGCAGGGGCAAACACTGAAGCTTTCTTT. Translation: CASSLAAGANTEAFF.

The J gene is TRBJ1-6, the V gene TRBV6-1; D unresolved. The germline V gene encodes CDR1 MNHNS and CDR2 SASEGT. This CDR3 has 15 residues. V shed 5 bases and J shed 5 bases, with 13 bases lying between them. The CDR3: CASSRERTNNSPLHF. The CDR3 coding sequence is TGTGCCAGCAGTCGAGAGCGGACGAATAATTCACCCCTCCACTTT.

In this sample, this clonotype turned up a few times. This chain links TRBV27 with TRBJ2-7, with D possibly called TRBD1 or TRBD2 (6 bases each). The V end lost 5 bases, the J end lost 0 bases, and 14 bases lay between the germline ends. The CDR3 covers 15 residues. Germline V gene sequence: CDR1 MNHEY, CDR2 SMNVEV (reference sequence). CDR3 bases: TGTGCCAGCAGTGTTAGGGGGGATGGCTCCTACGAGCAGTACTTC. Translation: CASSVRGDGSYEQYF.

This clonotype was observed many times. CDR3 in amino acids: CASSFLPGNEQYF. The CDR3 region has the DNA TGTGCCAGCAGCTTCCTTCCCGGGAACGAGCAGTACTTC. This chain links TRBV5-5 with TRBJ2-7, with D possibly being TRBD2 (5 bases). Trimming removed 2 bases from V and 5 bases from J, with 11 bases in between. Looked up from germline, CDR1 is SGHKS and CDR2 is YYEKEE (reference sequence). This CDR3 spans 13 amino acids.

This clonotype came up a few times. This rearrangement joins TRBV29-1 to TRBJ2-1; no definite D call. V was trimmed by 4 bases and J by 0 bases, leaving 7 bases between them. CDR1 is SQVTM and CDR2 is ANQGSEA in the germline V gene. The CDR3 length is 13 residues. The chain's CDR3 is CSVGWSSYNEQFF. The CDR3 region has the DNA TGCAGCGTTGGGTGGAGCTCCTACAATGAGCAGTTCTTC.

The chain recombines TRBV2 with TRBJ1-1, with D maybe TRBD1 (5 bases). V lost 8 bases and J 8 bases, leaving 15 bases between the germline ends. The V gene's germline CDR1 is SNHLY and CDR2 FYNNEI. This CDR3 contains 12 residues. CDR3 protein: CASVGLGAEAFF. The CDR3 nucleotides are TGTGCCAGCGTGGGATTAGGGGCGGAAGCTTTCTTT.

The rearrangement links TRBV15 to TRBJ2-1; D is possibly TRBD1 (5 bases). The length of the CDR3 is 15 residues. The V end lost 2 bases, the J end lost 3 bases, and 11 bases lay between the germline ends. Germline-derived CDR1 and CDR2 are LNHNV and YYDKDF (reference sequence). CDR3 amino acids: CATSRQKGDYNEQFF. Written as DNA, the CDR3 is TGTGCCACCAGCAGACAAAAAGGGGACTACAATGAGCAGTTCTTC. Variable domain in full (rest from reference TRBV15 and TRBJ2-1): DAMVIQNPRYQVTQFGKPVTLSCSQTLNHNVMYWYQQKSSQAPKLLFHYYDKDFNNEADTPDNFQSRRPNTSFCFLDIRSPGLGDTAMYLCATSRQKGDYNEQFFGPGTRLTVL.

The chain carries TRBV28 and TRBJ1-1; weak D call: TRBD1 (5 bases). Trimming cost V 5 bases and J 4 bases, with 17 bases left between them. The CDR3 is 15 residues long. Germline assignment: CDR1 MDHEN and CDR2 SYDVKM. CDR3 DNA: TGTGCCAGCAGTCCTCGGGGGGAGGTTGGCACTGAAGCTTTCTTT. The encoded protein is CASSPRGEVGTEAFF.

The V gene is TRBV27, the J gene TRBJ2-5; 7 nucleotides align to TRBD1. The J call may not be correct, given that the DNA end is closer to TRBJ2-1. The CDR3 has 13 residues. Germline V gene data show CDR1 as MNHEY and CDR2 as SMNVEV (reference sequence). In DNA, the CDR3 is TGTGCCAGCAGTTTATCCCAAGGGGGCGAGCAGTTCTTC. Amino acid sequence: CASSLSQGGEQFF.

This sequence joins TRBV30 and TRBJ2-3; D unresolved. The germline CDR1 and CDR2 sequences are GTSNPN and SVGIG (reference sequence). V gave up 0 bases and J gave up 5 bases, with 12 bases separating them. CDR3 length: 14 amino acids. The CDR3 is CAWSVHISGDTQYF. The CDR3 nucleotides read TGTGCCTGGAGTGTCCACATATCTGGAGATACGCAGTATTTT.